Listed below are T cell receptor beta chains from one sample, sequenced in a study of graft-versus-host responses after intestinal transplantation. Sequencing used immunoSEQ multiplex PCR; TCRdb keeps in-frame clones, though not all of them. The sample holds tens of thousands of clones, 92% seen once. Specimen: PBMCs, collected 98 days after intestinal transplantation. Receptors originate from a human patient who received an intestinal transplant, so some T cells may come from the graft donor. The CDR3 runs from the conserved cysteine through the conserved F or W. A D gene is named only where the DNA matches it firmly. Size is stated for part of the rows, as once, few or many counts, or as a class when the clone is expanded.

>-|TRBJ2-7|-|TRBV11-2
CASSLTFREQYF
TGTGCCAGCAGCTTGACGTTCCGCGAGCAGTACTTC
>-|TRBJ1-3|-|TRBV29-1
CSAFTANSGNTIYF
TGCAGCGCCTTTACGGCCAACTCTGGAAACACCATATATTTT
>TRBD1|TRBJ2-5|-|TRBV2
CASSGQGNPLQETQYF
TGTGCCAGCAGCGGACAGGGGAACCCCTTACAAGAGACCCAGTACTTC
>-|TRBJ2-2|-|TRBV5-1
CASSLITGELFF
TGCGCCAGCAGCTTAATAACCGGGGAGCTGTTTTTT
>-|TRBJ1-1|-|TRBV5-1
CASSLTLNTEAFF
TGCGCCAGCAGCCTAACATTGAACACTGAAGCTTTCTTT
>TRBD2|TRBJ2-3|-|TRBV2
CASRGLAGVTDTQYF
TGTGCCAGCAGGGGACTAGCGGGAGTCACAGATACGCAGTATTTT
>TRBD1|TRBJ2-2|few|TRBV5-1
CASRADRGNTGELFF
TGCGCCAGTAGAGCTGACAGGGGGAACACCGGGGAGCTGTTTTTT
>TRBD1|TRBJ2-4|once|TRBV5-1
CASSDRVDKNIQYF
TGCGCCAGCAGCGACAGGGTAGACAAAAACATTCAGTACTTC
>-|TRBJ2-7|-|TRBV4-1
CASSQDWAGEQYF
TGCGCCAGCAGCCAAGATTGGGCGGGAGAGCAGTACTTC
>-|TRBJ1-4|-|TRBV27
CASSLSGRGNEKLFF
TGTGCCAGCAGTTTATCGGGCAGGGGTAATGAAAAACTGTTTTTT
>TRBD1|TRBJ2-7|-|TRBV5-1
CASSGCDRDPPYGQYF
TGCGCCAGCAGCGGATGCGACAGGGATCCCCCCTACGGGCAGTACTTC
>TRBD1|TRBJ1-5|-|TRBV28
CASSPGTVTIRPQHF
TGTGCCAGCAGTCCTGGGACAGTAACAATCAGGCCCCAGCATTTT
>-|TRBJ1-1|-|TRBV5-1
CASSSQIQGNTEAFF
TGCGCCAGCAGCTCACAAATACAGGGGAACACTGAAGCTTTCTTT
>-|TRBJ1-1|-|TRBV10-3
CAIRDFKDTEAFF
TGTGCCATCAGGGACTTTAAAGACACTGAAGCTTTCTTT
>TRBD1|TRBJ2-2|-|TRBV2
CASSETTGADGELFF
TGTGCCAGCAGTGAGACGACAGGGGCAGACGGGGAGCTGTTTTTT
>-|TRBJ2-7|few|TRBV11-2
CASSLGVSADYYEQYF
TGTGCCAGCAGCTTAGGAGTGAGCGCAGACTATTACGAGCAGTACTTC